The 19 T cell receptor beta chains below all came from one sample that was sequenced in a study of cytomegalovirus exposure and HLA in healthy donors. PCR involved 60 Vbeta and 13 Jbeta primers. This table comes from immunoSEQ multiplex PCR, and its TCRdb copy is limited to in-frame clones, with some not included. The table shows tens of thousands of clones, with about 80% occurring only once. The sequencing sample was made of PBMCs. These receptors originate from a man in his forties in good health and CMV-seronegative.

The V call is TRBV7-6, the J call TRBJ2-3, with 13 bases identical to TRBD2. Germline V lookup: CDR1 SGHVS, CDR2 FNYEAQ. Trimming took 5 bases from V and 3 from J; bases not matched to a gene: 17. The CDR3 sequence is 20 residues long. The CDR3 reads CASSGNSGTSGDLVTDTQYF. Here the CDR3 DNA reads TGTGCCAGCAGCGGCAATTCCGGGACTAGCGGGGATTTGGTTACAGATACGCAGTATTTT. Full variable domain (outside the CDR3, taken from reference TRBV7-6 and TRBJ2-3): GAGVSQSPRYKVTKRGQDVALRCDPISGHVSLYWYRQALGQGPEFLTYFNYEAQQDKSGLPNDRFSAERPEGSISTLTIQRTEQRDSAMYRCASSGNSGTSGDLVTDTQYFGPGTRLTVL.

The chain carries TRBV25-1 and TRBJ1-3; 7 bases line up with TRBD1. This CDR3 comprises 15 residues. V was clipped by 6 bases and J by 4 bases; unmatched bases: 9. CDR1 is MGHDK, CDR2 SYGVNS, per germline. The CDR3 sequence is CASRETGSVGNTIYF. As DNA, the CDR3 is TGTGCCAGCAGAGAGACAGGGTCGGTGGGAAACACCATATATTTT.

The rearrangement links TRBV10-1 to TRBJ1-6; TRBD1 matches 9 bases. The J segment lost 3 bases and the V segment lost 10 bases, leaving 7 bases of the junction unmatched. In germline, CDR1 is WNHNN, CDR2 SYGVQD (reference sequence). The CDR3 covers 15 residues. Here the CDR3 reads CANLDRGIYNSPLHF. The CDR3 nucleotides are TGCGCCAACTTGGACAGGGGAATCTATAATTCACCCCTCCACTTT.

This clone was observed once. This CDR3 reads CASSFFAGTGTYNEQFF. In DNA form, the CDR3 reads TGTGCCAGCAGCTTTTTCGCCGGGACAGGGACCTACAATGAGCAGTTCTTC. J is TRBJ2-1 and V is TRBV11-2; 9 bases agree with TRBD1. The V segment lost 3 bases and the J segment 2 bases; nucleotides outside the gene matches: 8. The CDR3 length is 17 residues. Germline V gene data show CDR1 as SGHAT and CDR2 as FQNNGV.

V gene TRBV6-5 combines with J gene TRBJ1-5, with 10 bases that match TRBD1. This CDR3 has 15 residues. Germline V gene sequence: CDR1 MNHEY, CDR2 SVGAGI. The V gene end was trimmed by 2 bases and the J gene end by 5 bases; junction bases not matched to a gene: 3. The CDR3 region is CASSYRQGADQPQHF. In DNA, the CDR3 is TGTGCCAGCAGTTACAGACAGGGGGCTGATCAGCCCCAGCATTTT.

The genes are TRBV9 and TRBJ1-2; perhaps TRBD1 as D (5 bases). Trimming took 7 bases from V and 6 from J, leaving 10 bases between them. Germline V gene data show CDR1 as SGDLS and CDR2 as YYNGEE. There are 11 residues in the CDR3. The CDR3 loop reads CASGQGNGYTF. The CDR3 region has the DNA TGTGCCAGCGGCCAGGGCAATGGCTACACCTTC. The full variable domain, in which reference TRBV9 and TRBJ1-2 provide the parts outside the CDR3, is DSGVTQTPKHLITATGQRVTLRCSPRSGDLSVYWYQQSLDQGLQFLIQYYNGEERAKGNILERFSAQQFPDLHSELNLSSLELGDSALYFCASGQGNGYTFGSGTRLTVV.

A note on this clone: Other DNA sequences from this sample encode an identical CDR3 as well. V and J are TRBV19 and TRBJ1-6; 10 nucleotides line up with TRBD1. The CDR3 runs to 15 residues. Germline CDR1 and CDR2: LNHDA and SQIVND (reference sequence). V lost 6 bases, J lost 10 bases, and 9 bases stayed unmatched. The CDR3: CASRGGDRGHSPLHF. The CDR3 bases are TGTGCCAGTAGAGGCGGAGACAGGGGGCACTCACCCCTCCACTTT. The full variable domain, rest sourced from reference TRBV19 and TRBJ1-6, is DGGITQSPKYLFRKEGQNVTLSCEQNLNHDAMYWYRQDPGQGLRLIYYSQIVNDFQKGDIAEGYSVSREKKESFPLTVTSAQKNPTAFYLCASRGGDRGHSPLHFGNGTRLTVT.

This clone was seen only a few times. The rearrangement uses TRBV6-1 and TRBJ2-7; D is perhaps TRBD1 (6 bases). V was cut by 3 bases and J by 8 bases, with 23 bases left in between. CDR3 length: 16 amino acids. Germline V CDR1 and CDR2: MNHNS, SASEGT. The CDR3 is CASSELVGRTVRQQYF. The CDR3 region has the DNA TGTGCCAGCAGTGAGTTAGTGGGACGGACAGTACGGCAGCAGTACTTC.

The rearrangement links TRBV9 to TRBJ2-7; D gene unclear. CDR1 is SGDLS and CDR2 is YYNGEE in the germline V gene. The V end lost 0 bases, the J end lost 7 bases, and 14 bases lay between the germline ends. This CDR3 region has 14 residues. The CDR3 is CASSVVAATWEQYF. The CDR3 DNA reads TGTGCCAGCAGCGTAGTGGCGGCGACTTGGGAGCAGTACTTC.

The gene calls are TRBV19 and TRBJ1-5, with a possible D match to TRBD1 (6 bases). This CDR3 region has 14 residues. With 7 bases removed from V and 5 bases from J, the gap between germline ends came to 15 bases. Looked up from germline, CDR1 is LNHDA and CDR2 is SQIVND (reference sequence). Here the CDR3 reads CASTRQVWDQPQHF. CDR3 coding DNA: TGTGCCAGTACCCGACAGGTTTGGGATCAGCCCCAGCATTTT.

In its sample, this clone was seen once. V and J are TRBV28 and TRBJ1-6; D possibly corresponds to TRBD1 (5 bases). V was shortened by 7 bases and J by 0 bases, with 13 bases between the two germline ends. CDR3 length: 16 amino acids. CDR1 MDHEN and CDR2 SYDVKM come from the germline V gene. The CDR3 nucleotides read TGTGCCAGCAATATGGCAGGGAACTCCTATAATTCACCCCTCCACTTT. This gives the protein CASNMAGNSYNSPLHF.

The V call is TRBV7-2, the J call TRBJ1-4; D remains ambiguous. The CDR3 loop spans 15 amino acids. Trimming removed 1 base from V and 0 bases from J, with 6 bases in between. Germline lookup yields CDR1 SGHTA and CDR2 FQGNSA. The CDR3 coding sequence is TGTGCCAGCAGCTTAGTCCCCACAACTAATGAAAAACTGTTTTTT. It codes for CASSLVPTTNEKLFF.

The chain links TRBV6-6 to TRBJ2-7; TRBD1 matches at 7 bases. The CDR3 sequence is 13 residues long. CDR1 is MNHNY and CDR2 is SVGAGI in the germline V gene (reference sequence). V was pared by 0 bases and J by 6 bases, with 2 bases of the junction left unmatched. The CDR3 DNA is TGTGCCAGCAGTTACTCTAACAGGGGCGAGCAGTACGTC. It specifies CASSYSNRGEQYV.

The genes are TRBV30 and TRBJ2-7; D call uncertain. The CDR3 length is 13 residues. The V and J ends lost 3 bases and 1 base respectively, with 10 bases between them. Germline V gives CDR1 GTSNPN, CDR2 SVGIG (reference sequence). The CDR3 coding sequence is TGTGCCTGGAGACCATACTCTTCCTACGAGCAGTACTTC. This encodes CAWRPYSSYEQYF. Variable domain in full (rest from reference TRBV30 and TRBJ2-7): SQTIHQWPATLVQPVGSPLSLECTVEGTSNPNLYWYRQAAGRGLQLLFYSVGIGQISSEVPQNLSASRPQDRQFILSSKKLLLSDSGFYLCAWRPYSSYEQYFGPGTRLTVT.

V gene TRBV6-5 combines with J gene TRBJ1-2; D uncertain. This CDR3 has 11 amino acids. Germline assignment: CDR1 MNHEY and CDR2 SVGAGI. Trimming pared 6 bases from V and 8 bases from J, leaving 10 bases between. This chain's CDR3 is CASSDLGGYTF. CDR3 sequence (DNA): TGTGCCAGCAGCGACCTCGGGGGCTACACCTTC.

The chain links TRBV6-5 to TRBJ2-7; 8 nucleotides match TRBD2. The CDR3 covers 15 residues. Looked up from germline, CDR1 is MNHEY and CDR2 is SVGAGI. V shed 5 bases and J 3 bases; nucleotides not matched to a gene: 9. The CDR3 bases are TGTGCCAGCAGTCCCTCCGGGGGGGGGCTCTACGAGCAGTACGTC. This codes for CASSPSGGGLYEQYV.

This sequence joins TRBV19 and TRBJ2-2; weak D call: TRBD1 (5 bases). The V end was cut by 6 bases, the J end by 2 bases, with 16 bases between. The V gene's germline CDR1 is LNHDA and CDR2 SQIVND (reference sequence). This CDR3 is 16 amino acids long. DNA for the CDR3: TGTGCCAGTAGCGATACAGGCGCTATAAACACCGGGGAGCTGTTTTTT. It translates to CASSDTGAINTGELFF.

The chain carries TRBV6-1 and TRBJ1-3; D is uncertain. Per germline, CDR1 MNHNS and CDR2 SASEGT. V shed 8 bases and J shed 4 bases, with 6 bases lying between them. The CDR3 has 11 amino acids. CDR3 nucleotides: TGTGCCAGCCAAGCGGGAAACACCATATATTTT. As protein: CASQAGNTIYF.

The J gene is TRBJ2-3, the V gene TRBV5-1; TRBD1 might be the D (6 bases). Per the germline V gene, CDR1 is SGHRS and CDR2 is YFSETQ. The CDR3 is 17 amino acids. Trimming shortened V by 4 bases and J by 1 base, and 19 bases separated the two germline ends. Written as DNA, the CDR3 is TGCGCCAGCAGCGAATGGGCTCAGGGGTCGGGCACAGATACGCAGTATTTT. Translating gives CASSEWAQGSGTDTQYF.